Below, 21 T cell receptor beta chains from the same sample are listed, as sequenced in a study of blood T cells in healthy people across ages. Then a second PCR, running about 6 to 12 cycles, was carried out with a sample-barcoded 5' primer and a J-beta primer mix. TCRdb called the 5' RACE reads again in MiXCR, with one record for every CDR3 protein. The table has some 1.8 million distinct CDR3 sequences, approximately 39% seen once; the top ten hold 23%. Sequenced input: blood. Source of these receptors: a human donor in good health.

The V call is TRBV7-8, the J call TRBJ2-4; 8 bases match TRBD1. The J call may not be correct, given that the DNA end is closer to TRBJ2-7. CDR3 size: 14 residues. Germline CDR1 SGHVS, CDR2 FQNEAQ. Written as DNA, the CDR3 is TGTGCCAGCAGTCACAGGGGGACCCCCTACGAGCAGTACTTC. Protein sequence: CASSHRGTPYEQYF.

This clonotype was observed at least ten times. The rearrangement links TRBV29-1 to TRBJ1-2; 7 bases align to TRBD1. Per the germline V gene, CDR1 is SQVTM and CDR2 is ANQGSEA. The CDR3 contains 11 residues. V was pared by 7 bases and J by 6 bases, with 5 bases of the junction left unmatched. CDR3 residues: CSAVGQDGYTF. The CDR3 coding sequence is TGCAGCGCAGTTGGACAGGATGGCTACACCTTC.

The gene calls are TRBV25-1 and TRBJ2-1; TRBD1 matches at 8 bases. In germline, CDR1 is MGHDK, CDR2 SYGVNS. The junction had 7 bases not matched to a gene; V was cut back by 8 bases and J by 4 bases. The CDR3 length is 14 residues. CDR3 DNA sequence: TGTGCCAGCCTCGGGGGACAGGCTTACAATGAGCAGTTCTTC. This translates into CASLGGQAYNEQFF.

This clonotype was observed a handful of times. The rearrangement links TRBV6-6 to TRBJ2-3; 9 nucleotides match TRBD2. The germline V gene has CDR1 MNHNY and CDR2 SVGAGI (reference sequence). Unmatched junction bases numbered 10, after V lost 6 bases and J lost 3 bases. CDR3 size: 16 residues. CDR3 region: CASRALGGGATDTQYF. The CDR3 DNA reads as TGTGCCAGCAGAGCCCTTGGCGGGGGGGCAACAGATACGCAGTATTTT.

This chain connects TRBV28 to TRBJ1-2; D is uncertain. This CDR3 comprises 15 residues. The V gene lost 5 bases and the J gene lost 0 bases, with 13 bases spanning the gap. The germline gives CDR1 MDHEN, CDR2 SYDVKM. DNA for the CDR3: TGTGCCAGCAGTCTCCTGGGGAGCCCTAACTATGGCTACACCTTC. It is translated as CASSLLGSPNYGYTF.

Only one count was recorded for this clonotype. The gene calls are TRBV6-1 and TRBJ2-5; a possible D gene is TRBD1 (5 bases). V shed 2 bases and J shed 1 base, with 14 bases lying between them. The CDR3 is made up of 16 amino acids. CDR1 MNHNS and CDR2 SASEGT come from the germline V gene. The CDR3 nucleotides read TGTGCCAGCAGTGAATTTCCACAGGACCTCCAAGAGACCCAGTACTTC. Amino acid sequence: CASSEFPQDLQETQYF.

The chain employs TRBV6-1 and TRBJ1-5; 9 bases fit TRBD1. The V gene's germline CDR1 is MNHNS and CDR2 SASEGT. Germline trimming cut 10 bases from V and 6 bases from J; bases unmatched to any gene: 19. The CDR3 runs to 17 residues. DNA of the CDR3: TGTGCCACCGGAACCCCCACAGGGGGCCCCGCAGGTCAGCCCCAGCATTTT. Protein sequence: CATGTPTGGPAGQPQHF.

This clonotype appeared a few times. This chain joins TRBV28 and TRBJ2-5; D gene unclear. V lost 8 bases and J lost 0, with 13 bases in between. Germline V lookup: CDR1 MDHEN, CDR2 SYDVKM. The CDR3 has 14 amino acids. CDR3 DNA sequence: TGTGCCAGCCAAGAACAGCAGTACCAAGAGACCCAGTACTTC. It specifies CASQEQQYQETQYF.

J is TRBJ1-5 and V is TRBV12-3 or TRBV12-4; TRBD1 might be the D (5 bases). CDR3 size: 16 residues. Trimming shortened V by 5 bases and J by 0 bases, and 14 bases separated the two germline ends. The DNA for the CDR3 is TGTGCCAGCAGTCTGGGACCATTCTTTAGCAATCAGCCCCAGCATTTT. This codes for CASSLGPFFSNQPQHF.

This rearrangement joins TRBV4-3 to TRBJ2-7; D is ambiguous. This CDR3 has 15 amino acids. Germline-derived CDR1 and CDR2 are LGHNA and YSLEER. The ends were cut back, 0 bases at V and 5 bases at J, with 14 bases in the middle. CDR3 protein: CASSQDLNSIDEQYF. The CDR3, as DNA: TGCGCCAGCAGCCAAGATCTGAACAGCATCGACGAGCAGTACTTC.

The V and J genes are TRBV5-1 and TRBJ1-1; 7 positions match TRBD1. The CDR3 length is 15 residues. Per the germline V gene, CDR1 is SGHRS and CDR2 is YFSETQ. With 3 bases clipped from V and 4 bases from J, the junction kept 9 bases outside the gene matches. CDR3 in DNA: TGCGCCAGCAGCTGGGGGACAGCTGTGGGCACTGAAGCTTTCTTT. This codes for CASSWGTAVGTEAFF.

The chain recombines TRBV6-5 with TRBJ1-1; a weak D match, TRBD1 (6 bases). CDR1 and CDR2 from the germline V gene are MNHEY and SVGAGI. Trimming cost V 5 bases and J 6 bases, with 22 bases left between them. The CDR3 consists of 16 residues. CDR3 in amino acids: CASSPPTGRVRSEAFF. The CDR3 DNA reads as TGTGCCAGCAGTCCCCCAACAGGGAGGGTTAGGTCTGAAGCTTTCTTT.

The chain is built from TRBV9 and TRBJ2-7; 8 bases line up with TRBD1. The junction had 5 bases not matched to a gene; V was cut back by 4 bases and J by 2 bases. CDR3 size: 14 residues. CDR1 and CDR2 from the germline V gene are SGDLS and YYNGEE. This CDR3 is CASSMTGAPYEQYF. The CDR3 nucleotides read TGTGCCAGCAGCATGACAGGGGCGCCCTACGAGCAGTACTTC.

This chain uses TRBV29-1 with TRBJ2-7, with 7 positions matching TRBD1. CDR3 length: 12 amino acids. Per germline, CDR1 SQVTM and CDR2 ANQGSEA. J lost 5 bases, V lost 7 bases, and 8 bases had no gene match. For the CDR3, the DNA is TGCAGCGCCAACGACAGGGTCAACGAGCAGTACTTC. Residues: CSANDRVNEQYF.

The chain links TRBV12-3 or TRBV12-4 to TRBJ2-4, with 8 bases matching TRBD1. The V and J ends lost 3 bases and 13 bases, in that order; junction bases with no gene match: 14. The CDR3 length is 15 residues. The CDR3 nucleotides are TGTGCCAGCAGTTTGGTGGACAGGGAGTTCGATGAGCAGTACTTC. This sequence encodes CASSLVDREFDEQYF.

J is TRBJ1-5 and V is TRBV6-1; D not certain. Trimming left V 6 bases short and J 2 bases short, with 11 bases between. Germline V gives CDR1 MNHNS, CDR2 SASEGT. The CDR3 is 14 amino acids. This CDR3 reads CASSAIGGNQPQHF. For the CDR3, the DNA is TGTGCCAGCAGCGCCATAGGAGGCAATCAGCCCCAGCATTTT.

The chain couples TRBV12-3 or TRBV12-4 to TRBJ1-3; possible D gene TRBD1, 5 bases. Trimming shortened V by 5 bases and J by 1 base, and 18 bases separated the two germline ends. The CDR3 totals 17 residues. The CDR3 loop reads CASSNGPGRVSGNTIYF. In nucleotides, the CDR3 is TGTGCCAGCAGTAATGGCCCAGGGAGGGTTTCTGGAAACACCATATATTTT.

The rearrangement joins TRBV21-1 to TRBJ2-7; TRBD1 was called by the table and not checked on the DNA. TRBV21-1 is shown as a pseudogene. This CDR3 has 16 amino acids. The CDR3 region has the DNA TGTGCCCGCAGGGGTCCGGGACCCCCATCGAAAGGCGAGCAGTACTTC. Amino acid sequence: CARRGPGPPSKGEQYF.

The chain employs TRBV7-8 and TRBJ1-2; D is uncertain. The V end was cut by 5 bases, the J end by 4 bases, with 14 bases between. Germline V gene sequence: CDR1 SGHVS, CDR2 FQNEAQ. The length of the CDR3 is 14 residues. CDR3 protein: CASSALLSSYGYTF. CDR3 DNA sequence: TGTGCCAGCAGCGCCCTTTTATCATCCTATGGCTACACCTTC.

This sequence joins TRBV4-1 and TRBJ2-1; D gene uncertain. Trimming stripped 0 bases from V and 8 bases from J, with 8 bases between. This CDR3 is built from 13 residues. Germline assignment: CDR1 MGHRA and CDR2 YSYEKL. Written as DNA, the CDR3 is TGCGCCAGCAGCCAAGACTACCCCCATGAGCAGTTCTTC. It translates to CASSQDYPHEQFF.

This clonotype was observed a handful of times. Written as DNA, the CDR3 is TGCGCCAGCAGCCAAACGGTGTCCTTCTTACGAGAGCAGTTCTTC. It specifies CASSQTVSFLREQFF. This chain connects TRBV4-1 to TRBJ2-1; D gene unclear. The CDR3 covers 15 residues. V lost 2 bases to trimming and J lost 10 bases, with 18 bases between them. CDR1 is MGHRA and CDR2 is YSYEKL in the germline V gene.